The 25 T cell receptor beta chains in this list originate from one sample, sequenced in a study of blood T cell repertoires in COVID-19. Clones were read by immunoSEQ multiplex PCR, and TCRdb kept only the in-frame ones, dropping some. The repertoire holds fewer than 250,000 clones, with 82% as singletons. The material sequenced was peripheral blood. These receptor sequences come from a woman aged 70 to 79 with acute or convalescent COVID-19.

This chain connects TRBV5-1 to TRBJ1-3; D remains unclear. Per the germline V gene, CDR1 is SGHRS and CDR2 is YFSETQ. V shed 0 bases and J shed 0 bases, with 19 bases lying between them. This CDR3 has 19 residues. The CDR3 is CASSLAAGTGVYSGNTIYF. For the CDR3, the DNA is TGCGCCAGCAGCTTGGCCGCGGGTACCGGCGTTTACTCTGGAAACACCATATATTTT. Full variable domain (missing parts from reference TRBV5-1 and TRBJ1-3): KAGVTQTPRYLIKTRGQQVTLSCSPISGHRSVSWYQQTPGQGLQFLFEYFSETQRNKGNFPGRFSGRQFSNSRSEMNVSTLELGDSALYLCASSLAAGTGVYSGNTIYFGEGSWLTVV.

The chain has TRBV15 and TRBJ1-5; TRBD1 matches at 7 bases. Germline V lookup: CDR1 LNHNV, CDR2 YYDKDF (reference sequence). This CDR3 is built from 15 residues. The ends lost 0 bases at V and 13 bases at J; junction bases unmatched: 12. CDR3 region: CATSRDRDSISLQHF. CDR3 sequence (DNA): TGTGCCACCAGCAGAGATCGGGACAGCATTTCCTTACAGCATTTT.

The DNA of the CDR3 is TGTGCCAGTAGTGGCCGGGACAGGGTTCAGCCCCAGCATTTT. It encodes CASSGRDRVQPQHF. The V and J genes are TRBV19 and TRBJ1-5; 9 nucleotides match TRBD1. This CDR3 spans 14 amino acids. Germline V gene sequence: CDR1 LNHDA, CDR2 SQIVND (reference sequence). The V gene end was trimmed by 5 bases and the J gene end by 6 bases; junction bases not matched to a gene: 5.

This clone was recorded only once. The CDR3, as DNA: TGTGCCAGCAGCTTGACAGACTCCTACGAGCAGTACTTC. It translates to CASSLTDSYEQYF. This chain uses TRBV5-6 with TRBJ2-7; no clear D. The CDR3 is 13 residues long. The V end lost 1 base, the J end lost 0 bases, and 5 bases lay between the germline ends. CDR1 SGHDT and CDR2 YYEEEE come from the germline V gene.

The chain links TRBV5-5 to TRBJ1-4; 9 positions agree with TRBD1. The CDR3 runs to 17 residues. The V gene's germline CDR1 is SGHKS and CDR2 YYEKEE (reference sequence). V was pared by 0 bases and J by 7 bases, with 10 bases of the junction left unmatched. CDR3 amino acids: CASSLEFPGTGLEKLFF. The CDR3 region has the DNA TGTGCCAGCAGCTTGGAGTTCCCCGGGACAGGGCTTGAAAAACTGTTTTTT.

V gene TRBV18 combines with J gene TRBJ2-7, with 8 bases identical to TRBD1. This CDR3 has 15 residues. V trimming: 6 bases; J trimming: 8 bases; junction bases outside the gene matches: 15. Germline CDR1 KGHSH, CDR2 LQKENI. The chain's CDR3 is CASSPPGQAYVKQYF. The CDR3 DNA follows: TGTGCCAGCTCGCCTCCGGGACAGGCCTACGTCAAGCAGTACTTC.

This clone was observed a single time. This chain uses TRBV2 with TRBJ1-4, with a weak D call TRBD1 (6 bases). The V end was cut by 5 bases, the J end by 3 bases, with 13 bases between. This CDR3 contains 15 residues. Germline CDR1 and CDR2: SNHLY and FYNNEI. CDR3 sequence: CASSPQGLANEKLFF. The DNA for the CDR3 is TGTGCCAGCAGTCCACAGGGTTTGGCTAATGAAAAACTGTTTTTT.

The CDR3 coding sequence is TGTGCCAGTAGGTCTACCGCGTACAGCTATGGCTACACCTTC. Its translation is CASRSTAYSYGYTF. This chain joins TRBV19 and TRBJ1-2; D not certain. The CDR3 has 14 residues. Germline V gives CDR1 LNHDA, CDR2 SQIVND (reference sequence). V gave up 6 bases and J gave up 4 bases, with 15 bases separating them. Based on the CDR3 plus reference TRBV19 and TRBJ1-2, the full variable domain is DGGITQSPKYLFRKEGQNVTLSCEQNLNHDAMYWYRQDPGQGLRLIYYSQIVNDFQKGDIAEGYSVSREKKESFPLTVTSAQKNPTAFYLCASRSTAYSYGYTFGSGTRLTVV.

The CDR3 sequence is CASSFFAGRTEAFF. The CDR3 nucleotides are TGTGCCAGCAGTTTTTTCGCAGGGAGGACTGAAGCTTTCTTT. The V call is TRBV27, the J call TRBJ1-1; TRBD1 might be the D (5 bases). V dropped 3 bases and J dropped 5 bases, with 13 bases sitting between them. This CDR3 is built from 14 residues. Germline V gene lookup returns CDR1 MNHEY and CDR2 SMNVEV (reference sequence).

The V and J genes are TRBV5-1 and TRBJ1-1; D is possibly TRBD1 (6 bases). The CDR3 spans 14 residues. Trimming shortened V by 4 bases and J by 2 bases, and 12 bases separated the two germline ends. CDR1 is SGHRS and CDR2 is YFSETQ in the germline V gene. For the CDR3, the DNA is TGCGCCAGCAGCCCGGACAGTATTAACACTGAAGCTTTCTTT. Protein sequence: CASSPDSINTEAFF.

This rearrangement joins TRBV6-2 or TRBV6-3 to TRBJ2-1; 16 nucleotides match TRBD2. The V gene's germline CDR1 is MNHEY and CDR2 SVGEGT. This CDR3 is built from 20 residues. Trimming at V came to 4 bases and at J to 8 bases, leaving 17 bases not matched to a gene. CDR3 amino acids: CASSSTPGLAGGLGIDEQFF. The CDR3 DNA reads as TGTGCCAGCAGTTCGACTCCGGGACTAGCGGGGGGGCTGGGTATCGATGAGCAGTTCTTC.

The chain carries TRBV2 and TRBJ1-5, with TRBD1 identical over 9 bases. Germline assignment: CDR1 SNHLY and CDR2 FYNNEI. The CDR3 has 15 residues. With V trimmed by 1 base and J by 4 bases, 2 bases remained unmatched. The chain's CDR3 is CASSEETGGNQPQHF. The CDR3 nucleotides are TGTGCCAGCAGTGAAGAGACAGGGGGGAATCAGCCCCAGCATTTT.

This chain uses TRBV5-3 with TRBJ1-2; 8 bases align to TRBD1. TRBV5-3 is recorded as an ORF, its role being uncertain. V trimming: 6 bases; J trimming: 6 bases; junction bases outside the gene matches: 7. The CDR3 totals 13 residues. The CDR3 nucleotides are TGTGCCAGAATCCGGACAGGGAGGGATGGCTACACCTTC. Its translation is CARIRTGRDGYTF.

The rearrangement joins TRBV29-1 to TRBJ1-2, with TRBD1 matching 10 bases. Germline V gene lookup returns CDR1 SQVTM and CDR2 ANQGSEA. V lost 4 bases to trimming and J lost 4 bases; unmatched junction nucleotides: 9. The CDR3 has 15 amino acids. The CDR3 spells CSVAPPGTGAYGYTF. In nucleotides, the CDR3 is TGCAGCGTTGCCCCTCCTGGGACAGGGGCCTATGGCTACACCTTC.

The chain joins TRBV18 to TRBJ1-2; the D gene is possibly TRBD1 (5 bases). The V end was cut by 0 bases, the J end by 6 bases, with 14 bases between. The germline CDR1 and CDR2 sequences are KGHSH and LQKENI. The CDR3 extends over 15 amino acids. The CDR3 protein is CASSPPEGRIDGYTF. CDR3 in DNA: TGTGCCAGCTCACCACCTGAGGGGAGGATCGATGGCTACACCTTC.

The rearrangement uses TRBV24-1 and TRBJ1-5; D remains ambiguous. Trimming stripped 5 bases from V and 3 bases from J, with 4 bases between. Looked up from germline, CDR1 is KGHDR and CDR2 is SFDVKD. The CDR3 has 12 residues. The CDR3 loop reads CATSAFNQPQHF. The CDR3 region has the DNA TGTGCCACCAGTGCCTTCAATCAGCCCCAGCATTTT.

The J gene is TRBJ2-3, the V gene TRBV5-1; D is unresolved. V shed 0 bases and J shed 0 bases, with 5 bases lying between them. The CDR3 consists of 14 residues. Germline V lookup: CDR1 SGHRS, CDR2 YFSETQ. The CDR3 DNA sequence: TGCGCCAGCAGCTTGGAGCACAGCACAGATACGCAGTATTTT. Translation: CASSLEHSTDTQYF.

CDR3: CASSVLAGGRDTQYF. The CDR3 nucleotides read TGTGCCAGCAGCGTACTAGCGGGGGGGAGGGATACGCAGTATTTT. The chain uses TRBV11-2 and TRBJ2-3; 13 positions agree with TRBD2. Germline lookup yields CDR1 SGHAT and CDR2 FQNNGV. This CDR3 is built from 15 residues. Trimming removed 5 bases from V and 6 bases from J; junction bases left unmatched: 5.

The chain carries TRBV7-9 and TRBJ1-4; TRBD1 aligns across 8 bases. Germline assignment: CDR1 SEHNR and CDR2 FQNEAQ (reference sequence). J lost 6 bases, V lost 5 bases, and 5 bases had no gene match. The CDR3 has 14 residues. CDR3 DNA: TGTGCCAGCAGCCCGGACAGGGATGATGAAAAACTGTTTTTT. It translates to CASSPDRDDEKLFF. The full variable domain, rest sourced from reference TRBV7-9 and TRBJ1-4, is DTGVSQNPRHKITKRGQNVTFRCDPISEHNRLYWYRQTLGQGPEFLTYFQNEAQLEKSRLLSDRFSAERPKGSFSTLEIQRTEQGDSAMYLCASSPDRDDEKLFFGSGTQLSVL.

CDR3 nucleotide sequence: TGTGCCAGCAGTGAAAGAGGTTCGACAGTTAAAAACATTCAGTACTTC. Protein product: CASSERGSTVKNIQYF. The rearrangement joins TRBV6-1 to TRBJ2-4; possible D gene TRBD1, 5 bases. The CDR3 has 16 amino acids. Trimming stripped 2 bases from V and 4 bases from J, with 15 bases between. CDR1 is MNHNS, CDR2 SASEGT, per germline.

The chain has TRBV2 and TRBJ1-6; D possibly corresponds to TRBD1 (5 bases). The CDR3 is 16 amino acids. Trimming took 5 bases from V and 4 from J, leaving 15 bases between them. Germline CDR1 is SNHLY and CDR2 is FYNNEI. The CDR3 is CASSLEQGVYNSPLHF. The CDR3 DNA reads as TGTGCCAGCAGTCTGGAGCAGGGTGTGTATAATTCACCCCTCCACTTT.

The gene calls are TRBV9 and TRBJ1-2; 8 bases are a match to TRBD1. The CDR3 contains 14 residues. CDR1 and CDR2 (germline): SGDLS, YYNGEE. Losses at the gene ends were 1 base for V and 7 bases for J; bases not matched to a gene: 6. This CDR3 reads CASSVSETGVGYTF. DNA for the CDR3: TGTGCCAGCAGCGTATCTGAGACAGGGGTTGGCTACACCTTC. Using reference TRBV9 and TRBJ1-2 for the parts outside the CDR3, the full variable domain is DSGVTQTPKHLITATGQRVTLRCSPRSGDLSVYWYQQSLDQGLQFLIQYYNGEERAKGNILERFSAQQFPDLHSELNLSSLELGDSALYFCASSVSETGVGYTFGSGTRLTVV.

The rearrangement links TRBV7-2 to TRBJ2-4; 12 bases map to TRBD1. Germline V gene lookup returns CDR1 SGHTA and CDR2 FQGNSA. This CDR3 has 14 amino acids. The trim removed 3 bases at V and 15 bases at J, leaving 9 bases unmatched. The CDR3 nucleotides are TGTGCCAGCAGCTTCACCGGGACAGGGGGCGCTCCGTACTTC. Translating it yields CASSFTGTGGAPYF.

In its sample, this clone was seen a few times. J is TRBJ2-2 and V is TRBV9; D gene uncertain. The length of the CDR3 is 14 residues. V was cut by 3 bases and J by 1 base, with 7 bases left in between. The germline gives CDR1 SGDLS, CDR2 YYNGEE. Written as DNA, the CDR3 is TGTGCCAGCAGCGCGGTCATGAACACCGGGGAGCTGTTTTTT. This translates into CASSAVMNTGELFF.

The chain joins TRBV6-2 or TRBV6-3 to TRBJ1-2, with TRBD1 identical over 7 bases. V lost 5 bases to trimming and J lost 1 base; unmatched junction nucleotides: 10. Germline CDR1 is MNHEY and CDR2 is SVGEGT. CDR3 size: 16 residues. The CDR3 reads CASSTRTGADNYGYTF. CDR3 bases: TGTGCCAGCAGTACACGGACAGGAGCCGATAACTATGGCTACACCTTC.